The 13 T cell receptor beta chains given below trace back to one sample, sequenced in a study of cytomegalovirus exposure and HLA in healthy donors. The PCR made use of 60 Vbeta and 13 Jbeta primers. This table comes from immunoSEQ multiplex PCR, and its TCRdb copy is limited to in-frame clones, with some not included. Counted here are about 34,000 clones, 65% to 75% occurring once; the ten biggest clones make up 10%. What was sequenced was PBMCs. These receptors all come from a man aged 35 to 55 in good health and CMV-seropositive.

Notes on this clone: A junction boundary mismatches the germline segment, possibly from a read error. This chain links TRBV19 with TRBJ2-5, with a tentative D call TRBD1 (5 bases). The germline V gene has CDR1 LNHDA and CDR2 SQIVND (reference sequence). The CDR3 is 16 amino acids. The DNA of the CDR3 is TGTGTCAGTAGTAGTTCGGGCCCAGGGTCATGGGAGACCCAGTACTTC. Its protein product is CVSSSSGPGSWETQYF.

J is TRBJ2-5 and V is TRBV11-3; 8 nucleotides align to TRBD2. This CDR3 has 15 residues. J gave up 5 bases and V 5 bases, and 10 bases lay outside the gene matches. CDR1 is SGHNT and CDR2 is YENEEA in the germline V gene. The CDR3, as DNA: TGTGCCAGCAGCCCTACGGCGGGGGGCGTGGAGACCCAGTACTTC. Translating it yields CASSPTAGGVETQYF. Full variable domain (remainder filled in from reference TRBV11-3 and TRBJ2-5): EAGVVQSPRYKIIEKKQPVAFWCNPISGHNTLYWYLQNLGQGPELLIRYENEEAVDDSQLPKDRFSAERLKGVDSTLKIQPAELGDSAVYLCASSPTAGGVETQYFGPGTRLLVL.

The chain employs TRBV9 and TRBJ2-7; D might be TRBD1 (6 bases). Germline CDR1 is SGDLS and CDR2 is YYNGEE. V was trimmed by 0 bases and J by 3 bases, leaving 10 bases between them. The CDR3 is 14 amino acids. The CDR3 sequence is CASSVADSGYEQYF. CDR3 nucleotides: TGTGCCAGCAGCGTAGCGGACAGCGGCTACGAGCAGTACTTC.

This clone was counted between two and nine times. The chain couples TRBV7-9 to TRBJ2-5, with TRBD1 identical over 9 bases. J gave up 5 bases and V 1 base, and 2 bases lay outside the gene matches. This CDR3 spans 14 amino acids. Looked up from germline, CDR1 is SEHNR and CDR2 is FQNEAQ (reference sequence). DNA for the CDR3: TGTGCCAGCAGCTTAGAGGGGACAGGGGAGACCCAGTACTTC. It codes for CASSLEGTGETQYF.

The chain links TRBV30 to TRBJ2-1; 10 bases line up with TRBD1. Unmatched junction bases numbered 10, after V lost 1 base and J lost 10 bases. The germline V gene has CDR1 GTSNPN and CDR2 SVGIG (reference sequence). The CDR3 covers 15 residues. This CDR3 is CAWSETGGPLREQFF. The CDR3 DNA sequence: TGTGCCTGGAGTGAGACAGGGGGCCCCCTCCGGGAGCAGTTCTTC. Drawing the rest from reference TRBV30 and TRBJ2-1, the complete variable domain is SQTIHQWPATLVQPVGSPLSLECTVEGTSNPNLYWYRQAAGRGLQLLFYSVGIGQISSEVPQNLSASRPQDRQFILSSKKLLLSDSGFYLCAWSETGGPLREQFFGPGTRLTVL.

This clone was counted a few times. V is TRBV7-8 and J is TRBJ2-3, with TRBD2 as a possible D gene (6 bases). This CDR3 contains 15 residues. Trimming removed 1 base at V and 2 bases at J, with 10 bases between. Germline V CDR1 and CDR2: SGHVS, FQNEAQ. The CDR3 sequence: CASSLGGENTDTQYF. The CDR3 DNA is TGTGCCAGCAGCTTAGGGGGGGAAAACACAGATACGCAGTATTTT.

This clone has just a few counts. The chain has TRBV5-6 and TRBJ2-1; TRBD2 agrees at 10 bases. The germline V gene encodes CDR1 SGHDT and CDR2 YYEEEE. The CDR3 runs 19 residues. Trimming at V came to 1 base and at J to 2 bases, leaving 12 bases not matched to a gene. The CDR3 protein is CASSLFSIPGLATYNEQFF. The DNA for the CDR3 is TGTGCCAGCAGCTTGTTTAGCATCCCGGGACTAGCGACCTACAATGAGCAGTTCTTC.

The chain employs TRBV11-2 and TRBJ1-1; D not certain. The CDR3 is 16 amino acids. Germline V gene sequence: CDR1 SGHAT, CDR2 FQNNGV. V shed 5 bases and J shed 0 bases, with 16 bases lying between them. CDR3: CASSRGEGGMNTEAFF. The CDR3 bases are TGTGCCAGCAGCCGCGGGGAGGGAGGCATGAACACTGAAGCTTTCTTT.

The chain links TRBV2 to TRBJ2-7; 13 bases are a match to TRBD2. Germline assignment: CDR1 SNHLY and CDR2 FYNNEI. The V segment lost 6 bases and the J segment 7 bases; nucleotides outside the gene matches: 6. This CDR3 is 14 amino acids long. The CDR3 here is CASSTSGGAGEQYF. The CDR3 bases are TGTGCCAGCAGCACTAGCGGGGGGGCCGGTGAGCAGTACTTC.

This rearrangement joins TRBV7-9 to TRBJ1-5, with a weak D call TRBD1 (5 bases). Germline CDR1 and CDR2: SEHNR and FQNEAQ (reference sequence). The CDR3 totals 13 residues. V dropped 5 bases and J dropped 11 bases, with 16 bases sitting between them. DNA of the CDR3: TGTGCCAGCAGCGCTGCGGGGGAAATAGCCCAGCATTTT. Residues: CASSAAGEIAQHF.

The gene calls are TRBV5-1 and TRBJ2-2, with TRBD1 matching 9 bases. This CDR3 is built from 16 residues. The junction had 2 bases not matched to a gene; V was cut back by 1 base and J by 1 base. Germline-derived CDR1 and CDR2 are SGHRS and YFSETQ. This chain's CDR3 is CASSLSGQGNTGELFF. CDR3 DNA: TGCGCCAGCAGCTTGTCGGGACAGGGGAACACCGGGGAGCTGTTTTTT.

This chain connects TRBV2 to TRBJ2-3; D may be TRBD2 (6 bases). Trimming cost V 6 bases and J 6 bases, with 19 bases left between them. This CDR3 region has 15 residues. Germline loops: CDR1 SNHLY, CDR2 FYNNEI. The CDR3 reads CASRERAAGVDTQYF. The CDR3 DNA is TGTGCCAGCAGAGAGCGGGCCGCCGGTGTCGATACGCAGTATTTT.

CDR3: CASSQASSTEAFF. In nucleotides, the CDR3 is TGTGCCAGCAGCCAGGCGAGCAGCACTGAAGCTTTCTTT. The chain combines TRBV6-5 with TRBJ1-1; unclear D gene. In germline, CDR1 is MNHEY, CDR2 SVGAGI. The CDR3 is 13 amino acids. V shed 6 bases and J shed 4 bases, with 12 bases lying between them.